These T cell receptor beta chains were read from a single sample in a study of blood T cells in healthy people across ages. TCRdb re-called the 5' RACE reads through MiXCR, storing one row per CDR3 protein. The sample has about 730,000 distinct CDR3 sequences, roughly 47% seen once. Sequenced input: blood. The receptors shown here come from a woman aged 60-75 years in good health. Each CDR3 is given with its conserved first and last residue. Each record gives: V gene, J gene, CDR3 length, clone size, D gene, CDR3 protein, CDR3 DNA. D genes are given only for firm matches. Clone size is not always given. Where it is, it says once, few, many or a class for expanded clones.

V: TRBV28; J: TRBJ2-7; length: 12; size: few; D: NA; CDR3: CASSLIHSEQYF; DNA: TGTGCCAGCAGTTTAATCCACTCCGAGCAGTACTTC
V: TRBV25-1; J: TRBJ2-7; length: 13; size: NA; D: NA; CDR3: CASSEWQHDEQYF; DNA: TGTGCCAGCAGTGAATGGCAGCACGACGAGCAGTACTTC
V: TRBV6-1; J: TRBJ1-2; length: 15; size: once; D: TRBD1; CDR3: CASSEAGTALYGYTF; DNA: TGTGCCAGCAGTGAAGCCGGGACAGCCCTCTATGGCTACACCTTC
V: TRBV29-1; J: TRBJ1-1; length: 12; size: NA; D: NA; CDR3: CSVGPRNTEAFF; DNA: TGCAGCGTGGGCCCTAGGAACACTGAAGCTTTCTTT
V: TRBV3-1; J: TRBJ2-1; length: 16; size: NA; D: TRBD2; CDR3: CASSLGTSGNANEQFF; DNA: TGTGCCAGCAGCCTCGGGACTAGCGGGAACGCGAATGAGCAGTTCTTC
V: TRBV10-3; J: TRBJ2-7; length: 11; size: NA; D: TRBD1; CDR3: CASRTGVEQYF; DNA: TGTGCCAGCAGAACAGGGGTCGAGCAGTACTTC
V: TRBV10-3; J: TRBJ2-3; length: 15; size: NA; D: TRBD2; CDR3: CTIKNGGGSTDTQYF; DNA: TGTACCATCAAGAATGGCGGGGGGAGCACAGATACGCAGTATTTT
V: TRBV2; J: TRBJ2-1; length: 13; size: few; D: TRBD2; CDR3: CASTKGLADEQFF; DNA: TGTGCCAGCACCAAAGGACTAGCCGATGAGCAGTTCTTC
V: TRBV5-1; J: TRBJ1-4; length: 13; size: NA; D: NA; CDR3: CASRRAQNEKLFF; DNA: TGCGCCAGCAGGAGGGCGCAGAATGAAAAACTGTTTTTT
V: TRBV29-1; J: TRBJ2-5; length: 13; size: many; D: NA; CDR3: CSVDPQGRGTQYF; DNA: TGCAGCGTTGATCCCCAGGGGCGGGGGACCCAGTACTTC
V: TRBV10-2; J: TRBJ2-7; length: 15; size: NA; D: NA; CDR3: CASSLAETSYNEQYF; DNA: TGCGCCAGCAGCTTAGCGGAAACCTCCTACAATGAGCAGTACTTC
V: TRBV29-1; J: TRBJ2-7; length: 13; size: NA; D: NA; CDR3: CSVSADSFNEQYF; DNA: TGCAGCGTTTCCGCGGACTCGTTCAATGAGCAGTACTTC
V: TRBV7-9; J: TRBJ1-1; length: 16; size: NA; D: TRBD1; CDR3: CASSTGTGGGGTEAFF; DNA: TGTGCCAGCAGCACAGGGACAGGGGGCGGCGGCACTGAAGCTTTCTTT
V: TRBV29-1; J: TRBJ2-7; length: 12; size: many; D: NA; CDR3: CSVEASLNEQYF; DNA: TGCAGCGTTGAAGCGAGCTTGAACGAGCAGTACTTC
V: TRBV28; J: TRBJ2-7; length: 14; size: NA; D: NA; CDR3: CASSYGGGVGEQYF; DNA: TGTGCCAGCAGCTACGGAGGGGGCGTGGGAGAGCAGTACTTC
V: TRBV3-1; J: TRBJ2-5; length: 14; size: NA; D: NA; CDR3: CASSPPGSGKTQYF; DNA: TGTGCCAGCAGCCCCCCGGGGAGTGGGAAGACCCAGTACTTC
V: TRBV2; J: TRBJ1-6; length: 15; size: NA; D: TRBD1; CDR3: CASTTGTGGFSPLHF; DNA: TGTGCCAGCACTACGGGGACAGGGGGCTTTTCACCCCTCCACTTT
V: TRBV29-1; J: TRBJ2-1; length: 17; size: many; D: TRBD1; CDR3: CRGSGTGPSFSYNEQFF; DNA: TGCAGGGGATCCGGGACAGGGCCTTCCTTCTCCTACAATGAGCAGTTCTTC
V: TRBV12-3/TRBV12-4; J: TRBJ2-1; length: 15; size: NA; D: NA; CDR3: CASSFGGDHYKEQFF; DNA: TGTGCCAGCAGTTTCGGCGGGGATCACTACAAGGAGCAGTTCTTC
V: TRBV9; J: TRBJ2-3; length: 16; size: NA; D: NA; CDR3: CASSVGQASGTDTQYF; DNA: TGTGCCAGCAGCGTAGGCCAGGCTAGCGGCACAGATACGCAGTATTTT
V: TRBV18; J: TRBJ2-7; length: 15; size: NA; D: TRBD2; CDR3: CASSPAGGPAYEQYF; DNA: TGTGCCAGCTCACCAGCGGGAGGGCCAGCGTACGAGCAGTACTTC
V: TRBV29-1; J: TRBJ2-5; length: 13; size: many; D: NA; CDR3: CSATGMYQETQYF; DNA: TGCAGCGCGACGGGGATGTACCAAGAGACCCAGTACTTC
V: TRBV4-2; J: TRBJ1-2; length: 15; size: NA; D: NA; CDR3: CASSRMLGQSYGYTF; DNA: TGTGCCAGCAGCCGCATGCTCGGACAGAGCTATGGCTACACCTTC
V: TRBV7-2; J: TRBJ2-7; length: 16; size: NA; D: NA; CDR3: CASSLASVYQGGEQYF; DNA: TGTGCCAGCAGCTTAGCGAGTGTATACCAGGGAGGCGAGCAGTACTTC
V: TRBV20-1; J: TRBJ2-7; length: 14; size: NA; D: NA; CDR3: CSARSGQGDYEQYF; DNA: TGCAGTGCTAGATCGGGGCAGGGAGACTACGAGCAGTACTTC
V: TRBV24-1; J: TRBJ2-3; length: 17; size: NA; D: TRBD1; CDR3: CATSDSPGQGASDTQYF; DNA: TGTGCCACCAGTGATTCTCCGGGACAGGGGGCGTCAGATACGCAGTATTTT
V: TRBV12-3/TRBV12-4; J: TRBJ1-2; length: 11; size: few; D: NA; CDR3: CASSLLGVYTF; DNA: TGTGCCAGCAGTTTGCTGGGGGTCTACACCTTC
V: TRBV7-2; J: TRBJ1-3; length: 19; size: NA; D: TRBD1; CDR3: CASSSTDRALFKAGNTIYF; DNA: TGTGCCAGCAGCTCGACGGACAGGGCCCTCTTTAAAGCTGGAAACACCATATATTTT
V: TRBV30; J: TRBJ1-5; length: 15; size: NA; D: TRBD1; CDR3: CAWSRGQVSNQPQHF; DNA: TGTGCCTGGAGTCGGGGACAGGTGAGCAATCAGCCCCAGCATTTT
V: TRBV20-1; J: TRBJ2-3; length: 18; size: NA; D: TRBD1; CDR3: CSASPASGQGATTDTQYF; DNA: TGCAGTGCTAGCCCTGCGTCAGGACAGGGGGCAACCACAGATACGCAGTATTTT
V: TRBV6-4; J: TRBJ2-1; length: 16; size: NA; D: TRBD2; CDR3: CASSDSSGRMYNEQFF; DNA: TGTGCCAGCAGTGACTCAAGCGGGAGGATGTACAATGAGCAGTTCTTC
V: TRBV7-3; J: TRBJ2-2; length: 14; size: NA; D: NA; CDR3: CASSSGPQPGELFF; DNA: TGTGCCAGCAGCTCCGGACCACAACCCGGGGAGCTGTTTTTT
V: TRBV4-2; J: TRBJ2-7; length: 15; size: NA; D: NA; CDR3: CASSQDEASLYEQYF; DNA: TGTGCCAGCAGCCAAGATGAGGCCAGCCTCTACGAGCAGTACTTC
V: TRBV25-1; J: TRBJ2-1; length: 16; size: few; D: NA; CDR3: CASSAFLGGGGNEQFF; DNA: TGTGCCAGCAGTGCATTCCTAGGGGGGGGTGGAAATGAGCAGTTCTTC
V: TRBV7-2; J: TRBJ1-2; length: 13; size: NA; D: NA; CDR3: CASSPKAYYGYTF; DNA: TGTGCCAGCAGCCCAAAGGCCTACTATGGCTACACCTTC
V: TRBV4-3; J: TRBJ2-5; length: 14; size: few; D: NA; CDR3: CASSQDRRPNEQYF; DNA: TGCGCCAGCAGCCAAGACAGGCGCCCCAATGAGCAGTACTTC
V: TRBV10-3; J: TRBJ2-1; length: 16; size: NA; D: TRBD2; CDR3: CAISESDSGGYNEQFF; DNA: TGTGCCATCAGTGAGTCTGATAGCGGGGGCTACAATGAGCAGTTCTTC
V: TRBV7-8; J: TRBJ2-3; length: 15; size: NA; D: NA; CDR3: CASSSSGFPTDTQYF; DNA: TGTGCCAGCAGCTCCAGCGGGTTCCCCACAGATACGCAGTATTTT
V: TRBV7-3; J: TRBJ2-1; length: 12; size: NA; D: NA; CDR3: CASSVLLETQFF; DNA: TGTGCCAGCAGCGTCTTACTAGAGACCCAGTTCTTC
V: TRBV28; J: TRBJ2-7; length: 16; size: many; D: TRBD1; CDR3: CASSPRQGRLSYEQYF; DNA: TGTGCCAGCAGTCCGCGACAGGGGCGCCTCTCCTACGAGCAGTACTTC
V: TRBV6-5; J: TRBJ2-2; length: 15; size: NA; D: TRBD1; CDR3: CASTRQGTATGELFF; DNA: TGTGCCAGCACCCGGCAGGGGACAGCGACCGGGGAGCTGTTTTTT
V: TRBV7-2; J: TRBJ2-7; length: 15; size: NA; D: NA; CDR3: CASSLWGALNYEQYF; DNA: TGTGCCAGCAGCTTATGGGGGGCTTTGAACTACGAGCAGTACTTC
V: TRBV27; J: TRBJ2-5; length: 15; size: few; D: NA; CDR3: CASSLRRQVGEVQYF; DNA: TGTGCCAGCAGTTTAAGGCGACAGGTGGGGGAGGTCCAGTACTTC
V: TRBV29-1; J: TRBJ2-1; length: 16; size: many; D: NA; CDR3: CSVAGDPGHPLNEQFF; DNA: TGCAGCGTTGCAGGGGATCCAGGGCATCCCCTGAATGAGCAGTTCTTC
V: TRBV3-1; J: TRBJ1-6; length: 12; size: few; D: NA; CDR3: CASSHYGSPLHF; DNA: TGTGCCAGCAGTCATTACGGGTCACCCCTCCACTTT
V: TRBV5-1; J: TRBJ2-7; length: 13; size: NA; D: NA; CDR3: CASSFSQGSEQYF; DNA: TGCGCCAGCAGCTTTTCACAGGGCTCCGAGCAGTACTTC
V: TRBV28; J: TRBJ2-6; length: 19; size: NA; D: TRBD1; CDR3: CASRRLTGTVHSGANVLTF; DNA: TGTGCCAGCAGACGCCTTACCGGGACAGTCCATTCTGGGGCCAACGTCCTGACTTTC
V: TRBV7-9; J: TRBJ2-5; length: 18; size: few; D: TRBD2; CDR3: CASSSGYLAGGDRETQYF; DNA: TGTGCCAGCAGCTCGGGATACTTAGCGGGAGGGGACCGGGAGACCCAGTACTTC
V: TRBV30; J: TRBJ1-6; length: 14; size: NA; D: TRBD1; CDR3: CAWTGQGARSPLHF; DNA: TGTGCCTGGACGGGACAGGGGGCGCGTTCACCCCTCCACTTT
V: TRBV6-5; J: TRBJ2-7; length: 15; size: many; D: NA; CDR3: CASSPSGTISYEQYF; DNA: TGTGCCAGCAGTCCCTCCGGGACAATCTCCTACGAGCAGTACTTC
V: TRBV4-3; J: TRBJ2-7; length: 18; size: NA; D: TRBD2; CDR3: CASSQVSSGRPPYNEQYF; DNA: TGCGCCAGCAGCCAAGTATCTAGCGGGAGGCCCCCCTACAATGAGCAGTACTTC
V: TRBV7-2; J: TRBJ2-4; length: 17; size: NA; D: TRBD1; CDR3: CASSSGTGTQAKNIQYF; DNA: TGTGCCAGCAGCTCCGGGACAGGGACGCAGGCCAAAAACATTCAGTACTTC
V: TRBV20-1; J: TRBJ1-1; length: 16; size: NA; D: NA; CDR3: CSVRAALFNRDTEAFF; DNA: TGCAGTGTAAGGGCAGCTTTGTTCAATAGGGACACTGAAGCTTTCTTT
V: TRBV29-1; J: TRBJ1-1; length: 13; size: few; D: NA; CDR3: CSVRAVRDTEAFF; DNA: TGCAGCGTCAGGGCAGTCCGGGACACTGAAGCTTTCTTT
V: TRBV20-1; J: TRBJ2-6; length: 13; size: NA; D: NA; CDR3: CSSLGSGASVLTF; DNA: TGCAGTTCCCTAGGTTCTGGGGCCAGCGTCCTGACTTTC
V: TRBV29-1; J: TRBJ2-1; length: 14; size: NA; D: NA; CDR3: CSVAGTLRVNEQFF; DNA: TGCAGCGTTGCGGGGACCCTCAGGGTCAATGAGCAGTTCTTC
V: TRBV6-6; J: TRBJ2-7; length: 14; size: NA; D: NA; CDR3: CASSYPGQTYEQYF; DNA: TGTGCCAGCAGTTACCCAGGACAGACCTACGAGCAGTACTTC
V: TRBV29-1; J: TRBJ1-4; length: 14; size: NA; D: TRBD1; CDR3: CSVTGGTTNEKLFF; DNA: TGCAGCGTGACAGGGGGGACAACTAATGAAAAACTGTTTTTT
V: TRBV25-1; J: TRBJ2-7; length: 15; size: NA; D: NA; CDR3: CASSALGGNSYEQYF; DNA: TGTGCCAGCAGTGCGCTTGGAGGCAACTCCTACGAGCAGTACTTC
V: TRBV3-1; J: TRBJ2-5; length: 17; size: NA; D: TRBD2; CDR3: CASFGGTSGLTTETQYF; DNA: TGTGCCAGCTTCGGAGGGACTAGCGGCCTCACGACGGAGACCCAGTACTTC